The T cell receptor (beta chain) described here comes from a study of CD8 T cells in ankylosing spondylitis. Findings and caveats of the study: One TCR beta motif, made up of roughly 8 highly homologous variants, appeared characteristic of ankylosing spondylitis blood. Reportedly, disease-linked clones are significantly enriched in ankylosing spondylitis patients' matched synovial fluid. Some of the motif variants had earlier been found in reactive arthritis patients' fluid and blood. Disease-associated clonotypes exhibited CD8+ identity and were relatively infrequent in peripheral blood.

This clonotype has at least ten counts. Its antigen is undetermined. TCRdb re-called the 5' RACE reads with MiXCR, one entry per CDR3 protein. The sample shows 35,000 to 50,000 distinct CDR3 sequences, 3% to 4.5% of them seen only once. This CDR3 is 14 amino acids long. J gave up 4 bases and V 2 bases, and 4 bases lay outside the gene matches. CDR1 and CDR2 (germline): SGDLS, YYNGEE. This clonotype originated in a female donor with ankylosing spondylitis or in good health (not recorded which). Sequenced material: blood, either unsorted or a sorted T cell fraction (not recorded which). The chain uses TRBV9 and TRBJ1-1; 8 nucleotides line up with TRBD1. Here the CDR3 reads CASSVQGASTEAFF. Written as DNA, the CDR3 is TGTGCCAGCAGCGTCCAGGGGGCGAGCACTGAAGCTTTCTTT.